The subject of this entry is one TCR beta chain. Its antigen is unidentified. This sample stems from a study of T-cell reconstitution after alpha-beta-depleted transplantation in children. Overall study results and limits: Among T cells one year after transplant, newly produced cells accounted for most counts and diversity. The study reportedly traced alpha-beta T cells about two months after transplant to several hundred expanded graft clones.

Unique molecular identifiers were incorporated when the TCRbeta library was constructed. Via MiXCR, TCRdb re-called the PCR reads, giving one row per CDR3 protein. The profile covers about 440,000 distinct CDR3 sequences, with 43% appearing a single time and 27% taken by the ten largest. The input for sequencing was PBMCs, taken before TCRalphabeta/CD19-depleted stem cell transplant. The TCR sequence derives from a girl aged 2 to 9 with aplastic anemia, due to receive a stem cell transplant.

In nucleotides, the CDR3 is TGTGCCAGCAGCTTAGATGCCGGGACAGGGGCCGGCGAGCAGTACTTC. This translates into CASSLDAGTGAGEQYF. The chain combines TRBV7-6 with TRBJ2-7; 10 bases are shared with TRBD1. CDR1 SGHVS and CDR2 FNYEAQ come from the germline V gene. This CDR3 region has 16 residues. V shed 1 base, J shed 6 bases, and the junction held 9 bases outside the gene matches. Full variable domain (missing parts from reference TRBV7-6 and TRBJ2-7): GAGVSQSPRYKVTKRGQDVALRCDPISGHVSLYWYRQALGQGPEFLTYFNYEAQQDKSGLPNDRFSAERPEGSISTLTIQRTEQRDSAMYRCASSLDAGTGAGEQYFGPGTRLTVT.